Following are 13 T cell receptor beta chains from one sample sequenced in a study of cytomegalovirus exposure and HLA in healthy donors. Both 60 Vbeta primers and 13 Jbeta primers went into the PCR. The method was immunoSEQ multiplex PCR; TCRdb's version includes in-frame clones alone and lacks a portion of them. Of 130,000 or so clones in the sample, 74% are singletons; the top ten hold roughly 7.3%. Sequenced: PBMCs. Receptors originate from a male donor in good health and CMV-seronegative.

Remarks on this clone: Relative to the germline gene, one junction end is altered; a read error may explain this. The gene calls are TRBV9 and TRBJ2-1; 8 bases align to TRBD1. Germline values: CDR1 SGDLS, CDR2 YYNGEE. The CDR3 is made up of 15 amino acids. The CDR3 protein is CAGSSGTGSYNEQFF. The CDR3 bases are TGTGCCGGCAGCTCCGGGACAGGCTCCTACAATGAGCAGTTCTTC.

The chain carries TRBV6-5 and TRBJ1-2, with D possibly being TRBD1 (5 bases). Trimming stripped 0 bases from V and 7 bases from J, with 15 bases between. Germline-derived CDR1 and CDR2 are MNHEY and SVGAGI. This CDR3 region has 15 residues. The CDR3 loop is CASSYSKGDLGGYTF. The CDR3 bases are TGTGCCAGCAGTTACTCGAAAGGGGACTTAGGTGGCTACACCTTC.

This clone has more than one count but fewer than ten. V gene TRBV15 combines with J gene TRBJ1-1; TRBD1 aligns across 7 bases. This CDR3 contains 13 residues. In germline, CDR1 is LNHNV, CDR2 YYDKDF (reference sequence). The ends lost 1 base at V and 7 bases at J; junction bases unmatched: 3. The CDR3 DNA follows: TGTGCCACCAGCAGAGTCCGACAGGGTGAAGCTTTCTTT. Its translation is CATSRVRQGEAFF.

The sample holds one count of this clone. This chain joins TRBV11-1 and TRBJ2-5; D is ambiguous. With the DNA end fitting TRBJ2-7 better, the J assignment may be wrong. Germline V gene sequence: CDR1 SGHAT, CDR2 FQDESV (reference sequence). This CDR3 is 15 amino acids long. Written as DNA, the CDR3 is TGTGCCAGCAGCTTAACCGGGTCCCCGGCTGTCGAGCAGTACTTC. This gives the protein CASSLTGSPAVEQYF.

The V gene is TRBV28, the J gene TRBJ2-4; the match to TRBD1 covers 7 bases. This CDR3 comprises 16 residues. CDR1 and CDR2 from the germline V gene are MDHEN and SYDVKM. Trimming cost V 5 bases and J 0 bases; bases outside gene matches: 7. The chain's CDR3 is CASSPGQSIAKNIQYF. The CDR3 DNA is TGTGCCAGCAGTCCGGGACAGTCAATAGCCAAAAACATTCAGTACTTC.

This rearrangement joins TRBV7-9 to TRBJ1-1, with TRBD1 as a possible D gene (6 bases). Germline CDR1 SEHNR, CDR2 FQNEAQ (reference sequence). The length of the CDR3 is 15 residues. With 2 bases removed from V and 4 bases from J, the gap between germline ends came to 14 bases. The CDR3 is CASSLLGQISTEAFF. The DNA of the CDR3 is TGTGCCAGCAGCTTACTAGGACAGATTTCCACTGAAGCTTTCTTT. Variable domain in full (rest from reference TRBV7-9 and TRBJ1-1): DTGVSQNPRHKITKRGQNVTFRCDPISEHNRLYWYRQTLGQGPEFLTYFQNEAQLEKSRLLSDRFSAERPKGSFSTLEIQRTEQGDSAMYLCASSLLGQISTEAFFGQGTRLTVV.

V is TRBV6-5 and J is TRBJ2-1, with a weak D call TRBD2 (6 bases). The CDR3 covers 12 residues. The germline V gene encodes CDR1 MNHEY and CDR2 SVGAGI. Trimming shortened V by 4 bases and J by 10 bases, and 11 bases separated the two germline ends. The CDR3 loop reads CASSFQGGEQFF. In nucleotides, the CDR3 is TGTGCCAGCAGTTTCCAGGGAGGAGAGCAGTTCTTC.

The chain is built from TRBV9 and TRBJ2-3, with 7 bases lining up with TRBD2. CDR3 length equals 15 residues. Germline V CDR1 and CDR2: SGDLS, YYNGEE. Trimming at V came to 0 bases and at J to 4 bases, leaving 5 bases not matched to a gene. CDR3 residues: CASSVGGRAADTQYF. CDR3 in DNA: TGTGCCAGCAGCGTAGGCGGGAGAGCCGCAGATACGCAGTATTTT.

This clone was counted a few times. The rearrangement links TRBV27 to TRBJ2-3; TRBD1 aligns across 7 bases. V was clipped by 4 bases and J by 2 bases; unmatched bases: 9. From germline, CDR1 is MNHEY and CDR2 SMNVEV (reference sequence). This CDR3 region has 16 residues. The CDR3 bases are TGTGCCAGCAGTTCAAGGCTTAGGGGGCACACAGATACGCAGTATTTT. Translated, it gives CASSSRLRGHTDTQYF.

This clone was counted once. The CDR3 nucleotides are TGCGCCAGCAGCCAAGATAGGACTAGCGGGAACCTTAACAATGAGCAGTTCTTC. Its protein is CASSQDRTSGNLNNEQFF. This chain joins TRBV4-3 and TRBJ2-1; TRBD2 agrees at 12 bases. The CDR3 consists of 18 residues. V lost 0 bases to trimming and J lost 5 bases; unmatched junction nucleotides: 8. Looked up from germline, CDR1 is LGHNA and CDR2 is YSLEER.

The CDR3 DNA follows: TGTGCCAGCAGCCACGCAGAGCGGGAGATCGGGGAGCTGTTTTTT. Amino acids: CASSHAEREIGELFF. This chain links TRBV6-5 with TRBJ2-2; 8 bases are a match to TRBD2. CDR1 is MNHEY and CDR2 is SVGAGI in the germline V gene. The CDR3 has 15 residues. With V trimmed by 6 bases and J by 7 bases, 10 bases remained unmatched.

The V call is TRBV19, the J call TRBJ1-3; D is unclear. Trimming left V 5 bases short and J 0 bases short, with 14 bases between. This CDR3 comprises 16 residues. CDR1 is LNHDA, CDR2 SQIVND, per germline (reference sequence). In DNA form, the CDR3 reads TGTGCCAGTAGTGCCCGAATCAACTTCTCTGGAAACACCATATATTTT. As protein: CASSARINFSGNTIYF.

The chain employs TRBV19 and TRBJ1-1; weak D call: TRBD1 (6 bases). Trimming took 10 bases from V and 6 from J, leaving 9 bases between them. The germline CDR1 and CDR2 sequences are LNHDA and SQIVND (reference sequence). CDR3 length: 10 amino acids. CDR3 sequence: CATQGSEAFF. CDR3 DNA: TGTGCCACACAGGGTTCTGAAGCTTTCTTT.